These 23 T cell receptor beta chains were all obtained from the same sample, sequenced in a study of regulatory T cells in long-lasting Graves disease. Time point indicated: newly diagnosed GD, antithyroid drugs for less than 3 months. From RNA extracted from PBMCs, the TCR library was made. CDR3-region Arm-PCR and iRepertoire HTBI primers produced the TCR beta libraries. TCRdb reanalysed the multiplex PCR reads using MiXCR and keeps one entry per CDR3 protein. This repertoire shows about 530,000 distinct CDR3 sequences, approximately 16% found once; its top ten account for 25%. The data also belong to a second study, concerning T cells in Graves' hyperthyroidism and ophthalmopathy.

Sequencing was performed on peripheral blood mononuclear cells (PBMCs), taken at new diagnosis, from a patient treated with antithyroid drugs. These receptors came from a woman between 40 and 65 years old with Graves disease.

The gene calls are TRBV19 and TRBJ1-5; 7 bases fit TRBD1. Germline V gives CDR1 LNHDA, CDR2 SQIVND (reference sequence). V was clipped by 8 bases and J by 6 bases; unmatched bases: 7. This CDR3 region has 13 residues. The CDR3 DNA reads TGTGCCAGTCACAGGGGCGGCTCTCAGCCCCAGCATTTT. Residues: CASHRGGSQPQHF.

This clonotype was observed many times. V gene TRBV2 combines with J gene TRBJ2-3; 13 nucleotides align to TRBD2. Germline assignment: CDR1 SNHLY and CDR2 FYNNEI. J gave up 5 bases and V 7 bases, and 9 bases lay outside the gene matches. The CDR3 sequence is 16 residues long. In DNA form, the CDR3 reads TGTGCCAGCAATCCCAGGACTAGCGGGGGTAGAGATACGCAGTATTTT. Amino acids: CASNPRTSGGRDTQYF.

In this sample, this clonotype turned up a few times. J is TRBJ1-6 and V is TRBV20-1; no definite D call. There are 14 residues in the CDR3. Trimming shortened V by 3 bases and J by 2 bases, and 8 bases separated the two germline ends. Germline V gene sequence: CDR1 DFQATT, CDR2 SNEGSKA (reference sequence). The chain's CDR3 is CSARPSAYNSPLHF. CDR3 coding DNA: TGCAGTGCTAGGCCTTCGGCCTATAATTCACCCCTCCACTTT.

This chain joins TRBV9 and TRBJ2-2, with D perhaps TRBD2 (5 bases). CDR3 length: 17 residues. CDR1 is SGDLS, CDR2 YYNGEE, per germline. Trimming removed 3 bases from V and 0 bases from J, with 15 bases in between. The chain's CDR3 is CASSADLDSANTGELFF. For the CDR3, the DNA is TGTGCCAGCAGCGCCGATCTGGACTCGGCGAACACCGGGGAGCTGTTTTTT.

This clonotype was found many times. This rearrangement joins TRBV12-3 or TRBV12-4 to TRBJ2-3; 9 nucleotides align to TRBD2. Germline trimming cut 6 bases from V and 6 bases from J; bases unmatched to any gene: 13. The CDR3 covers 16 residues. Written as DNA, the CDR3 is TGTGCCAGCAGCCCTCTGGGGGCGGGGGGGCGTGATACGCAGTATTTT. Encoded protein: CASSPLGAGGRDTQYF.

The chain links TRBV30 to TRBJ1-5, with a weak D call TRBD1 (6 bases). Germline assignment: CDR1 GTSNPN and CDR2 SVGIG (reference sequence). V shed 0 bases and J shed 7 bases, with 19 bases lying between them. CDR3 length equals 16 residues. The CDR3: CAWSVGGRGGLQPQHF. DNA for the CDR3: TGTGCCTGGAGTGTGGGGGGGCGCGGAGGATTACAGCCCCAGCATTTT.

The rearrangement joins TRBV20-1 to TRBJ2-3, with 8 bases lining up with TRBD2. Germline values: CDR1 DFQATT, CDR2 SNEGSKA (reference sequence). The V and J ends lost 5 bases and 7 bases, in that order; junction bases with no gene match: 14. The CDR3 spans 15 residues. As DNA, the CDR3 is TGCAGTGCTCTTCCTCCCGACGGGGGGGAATATACGCAGTATTTT. This gives the protein CSALPPDGGEYTQYF.

This clonotype was seen a handful of times. The V gene is TRBV10-1, the J gene TRBJ2-2; the D gene is possibly TRBD1 (5 bases). Trimming took off 1 base at V and 6 bases at J, with 9 bases between the two ends. The germline gives CDR1 WNHNN, CDR2 SYGVQD (reference sequence). The CDR3 spans 14 residues. The CDR3 region has the DNA TGCGCCAGCAGTGAGTTCCAGGGTGCCGGGGAGCTGTTTTTT. Its translation is CASSEFQGAGELFF.

This clonotype was counted a few times. The chain uses TRBV2 and TRBJ1-1, with TRBD1 as a possible D gene (5 bases). With 8 bases removed from V and 4 bases from J, the gap between germline ends came to 20 bases. Germline values: CDR1 SNHLY, CDR2 FYNNEI. This CDR3 spans 15 amino acids. This CDR3 is CASQIGGHLPTEAFF. The CDR3 DNA reads as TGTGCCAGCCAGATTGGAGGACATTTGCCCACTGAAGCTTTCTTT.

With regard to this clonotype: Its ends do not fully match the called genes, so a read error is possible. The V gene is TRBV3-1, the J gene TRBJ2-1, with D unresolved. Looked up from germline, CDR1 is LGHDT and CDR2 is YNNKEL (reference sequence). The CDR3 loop spans 15 amino acids. CDR3 DNA: TGTGCCCGCAGCCAAGAGTCTGGAACCTACAATGAGCAGTTCTTC. As protein: CARSQESGTYNEQFF.

The DNA for the CDR3 is TGTGCCAGCAGTTCGTCCTCCGGGACTATTCTTTCCCCCCTCCGTGGCTACACCTTC. It translates to CASSSSSGTILSPLRGYTF. V usage is TRBV27 and J usage is TRBJ1-2, with D tentatively TRBD1 (5 bases). Germline CDR1 is MNHEY and CDR2 is SMNVEV (reference sequence). Trimming stripped 4 bases from V and 7 bases from J, with 31 bases between. CDR3 length equals 19 residues.

V gene TRBV30 combines with J gene TRBJ2-7; 7 bases align to TRBD1. This CDR3 comprises 14 residues. Germline V gene data show CDR1 as GTSNPN and CDR2 as SVGIG (reference sequence). Germline trimming cut 0 bases from V and 4 bases from J; bases unmatched to any gene: 6. The CDR3 bases are TGTGCCTGGAGTGTCTCGACAGGGTCGTACGAGCAGTACTTC. Protein sequence: CAWSVSTGSYEQYF.

This clonotype has at least ten counts. The chain links TRBV6-1 to TRBJ1-5; 8 bases match TRBD1. The CDR3 is 14 residues long. J lost 14 bases, V lost 2 bases, and 11 bases had no gene match. Per the germline V gene, CDR1 is MNHNS and CDR2 is SASEGT. The CDR3 loop reads CASSETGQGLSEHF. The DNA for the CDR3 is TGTGCCAGCAGTGAAACCGGACAGGGCCTAAGTGAGCATTTT.

The genes are TRBV7-3 and TRBJ2-1, with TRBD2 matching over 16 bases. This CDR3 contains 18 residues. The V gene's germline CDR1 is SGHTA and CDR2 FQGTGA. Trimming at V came to 5 bases and at J to 2 bases, leaving 6 bases not matched to a gene. The CDR3 sequence: CASSVVGLAGGPYNEQFF. The CDR3 bases are TGTGCCAGCAGCGTAGTGGGACTAGCGGGGGGGCCCTACAATGAGCAGTTCTTC.

The chain recombines TRBV6-1 with TRBJ2-7; D is perhaps TRBD1 (5 bases). This CDR3 contains 14 residues. From germline, CDR1 is MNHNS and CDR2 SASEGT. Trimming shortened V by 7 bases and J by 0 bases, and 13 bases separated the two germline ends. For the CDR3, the DNA is TGTGCCAGCATCGACAGTCCCTACTCCTACGAGCAGTACTTC. It codes for CASIDSPYSYEQYF.

This clonotype was seen a handful of times. The chain is built from TRBV7-2 and TRBJ1-1, with TRBD1 as a possible D gene (5 bases). The CDR3 is made up of 15 amino acids. Looked up from germline, CDR1 is SGHTA and CDR2 is FQGNSA. V gave up 1 base and J gave up 5 bases, with 14 bases separating them. CDR3 DNA: TGTGCCAGCAGCTTAGGATGGGGGGGGAGGACTGAAGCTTTCTTT. Translating it yields CASSLGWGGRTEAFF.

Many counts were recorded for this clonotype. The chain carries TRBV6-1 and TRBJ1-1, with 9 bases identical to TRBD1. This CDR3 is built from 12 residues. Germline V lookup: CDR1 MNHNS, CDR2 SASEGT. With V trimmed by 7 bases and J by 5 bases, 2 bases remained unmatched. Here the CDR3 reads CASKTGGTEAFF. CDR3 coding DNA: TGTGCCAGCAAGACAGGGGGGACTGAAGCTTTCTTT.

This clonotype has a count of ten or more. This chain links TRBV7-2 with TRBJ1-6; D is perhaps TRBD1 (5 bases). CDR1 and CDR2 (germline): SGHTA, FQGNSA. Trimming stripped 2 bases from V and 5 bases from J, with 16 bases between. There are 17 residues in the CDR3. DNA for the CDR3: TGTGCCAGCAGCTTAATACAGGCGGTTACGCATAATTCACCCCTCCACTTT. Residues: CASSLIQAVTHNSPLHF.

J is TRBJ2-3 and V is TRBV12-3 or TRBV12-4; 12 positions agree with TRBD2. Unmatched junction bases numbered 15, after V lost 6 bases and J lost 5 bases. The CDR3 has 18 amino acids. For the CDR3, the DNA is TGTGCCAGCAGCGCCAGAGGGGCTAGCGGGGGGGCCAGAGATACGCAGTATTTT. The encoded protein is CASSARGASGGARDTQYF.

This rearrangement joins TRBV14 to TRBJ1-6; TRBD1 aligns across 9 bases. The germline gives CDR1 SGHDN, CDR2 FVKESK. V shed 4 bases, J shed 4 bases, and the junction held 8 bases outside the gene matches. The CDR3 totals 17 residues. CDR3 in amino acids: CASSLITGGAYNSPLHF. The CDR3 DNA reads TGTGCCAGCAGCCTAATAACAGGGGGCGCGTATAATTCACCCCTCCACTTT.

This clonotype was seen ten or more times. The chain links TRBV18 to TRBJ2-7, with no clear D. Germline-derived CDR1 and CDR2 are KGHSH and LQKENI. Trimming shortened V by 2 bases and J by 0 bases, and 11 bases separated the two germline ends. CDR3 length: 15 amino acids. The CDR3 DNA reads as TGTGCCAGCTCACCAGCGGACCTACTCTCCTACGAGCAGTACTTC. This encodes CASSPADLLSYEQYF.

This clonotype was counted many times. The chain links TRBV11-2 to TRBJ2-1; perhaps TRBD2 as D (5 bases). The CDR3 extends over 20 amino acids. Looked up from germline, CDR1 is SGHAT and CDR2 is FQNNGV. V was cut by 4 bases and J by 0 bases, with 25 bases left in between. CDR3 sequence reads: CASSSLPARRGSSSYNEQFF. CDR3 sequence (DNA): TGTGCCAGCAGCTCCTTACCAGCCCGTCGGGGATCAAGCTCCTACAATGAGCAGTTCTTC.

This clonotype occurred many times. This chain links TRBV2 with TRBJ2-5; 7 nucleotides agree with TRBD2. The V and J ends lost 2 bases and 3 bases, in that order; junction bases with no gene match: 3. The CDR3 extends over 14 amino acids. From germline, CDR1 is SNHLY and CDR2 FYNNEI. In DNA form, the CDR3 reads TGTGCCAGCAGTGAACTAGCGGCTAAAGAGACCCAGTACTTC. Translating gives CASSELAAKETQYF.